These 26 T cell receptor beta chains were all obtained from the same sample, sequenced in a study of T-cell memory formation after mild COVID-19. TCRdb re-analysed the 5' RACE reads in MiXCR, keeping a single row per CDR3 protein. Of roughly 310,000 distinct CDR3 sequences in the sample, approximately 15% are singletons; the top ten hold more than 20%. The sequencing input was PBMCs or a T cell subset sorted from them (not recorded which). The source is a man between 18 and 35 years old who had mild COVID-19 (a few samples of this study predate the infection). Cell type and time point are not known.

This clonotype appeared a few times. The chain combines TRBV6-2 or TRBV6-3 with TRBJ2-3; D is uncertain. This CDR3 comprises 13 residues. V gave up 4 bases and J gave up 6 bases, with 11 bases separating them. Germline V lookup: CDR1 MNHEY, CDR2 SVGEGT. CDR3 DNA sequence: TGTGCCAGCAGTTCCCTGGCACTGGATACGCAGTATTTT. Translation gives CASSSLALDTQYF.

The chain has TRBV7-6 and TRBJ2-7; D perhaps matches TRBD1 (6 bases). V was cut by 0 bases and J by 2 bases, with 14 bases left in between. This CDR3 contains 16 residues. The germline CDR1 and CDR2 sequences are SGHVS and FNYEAQ. The CDR3 sequence: CASSLAGLGTTYEQYF. Here the CDR3 DNA reads TGTGCCAGCAGCTTAGCGGGGTTGGGGACAACCTACGAGCAGTACTTC.

The chain has TRBV24-1 and TRBJ2-1; D is tentatively TRBD1 or TRBD2 (6 bases each). The V end was cut by 4 bases, the J end by 3 bases, with 12 bases between. The germline gives CDR1 KGHDR, CDR2 SFDVKD. The CDR3 sequence is 15 residues long. The chain's CDR3 is CATSEGGRGYNEQFF. The CDR3 nucleotides are TGTGCCACCAGTGAGGGGGGCAGGGGCTACAATGAGCAGTTCTTC.

This chain joins TRBV6-5 and TRBJ2-7; tentatively, D is TRBD2 (5 bases). Trimming removed 0 bases from V and 6 bases from J, with 9 bases in between. The CDR3 totals 13 residues. Germline assignment: CDR1 MNHEY and CDR2 SVGAGI. The CDR3 reads CASSYSTRVEQYF. CDR3 nucleotide sequence: TGTGCCAGCAGTTACTCAACTAGAGTCGAGCAGTACTTC.

The chain uses TRBV6-6 and TRBJ1-5; a weak D match, TRBD1 (5 bases). V was pared by 11 bases and J by 4 bases, with 15 bases between. Per the germline V gene, CDR1 is MNHNY and CDR2 is SVGAGI (reference sequence). The CDR3 has 13 amino acids. The CDR3 spells CAVRGPINQPQHF. The CDR3 region has the DNA TGTGCCGTCCGGGGACCGATAAATCAGCCCCAGCATTTT.

A few counts support this clonotype. V is TRBV11-3 and J is TRBJ2-3, with D uncertain. Germline V gives CDR1 SGHNT, CDR2 YENEEA. V was trimmed by 0 bases and J by 6 bases, leaving 10 bases between them. CDR3 length: 14 residues. The CDR3 region is CASSLDPMSDTQYF. CDR3 nucleotide sequence: TGTGCCAGCAGCTTAGATCCAATGTCTGATACGCAGTATTTT.

This clonotype was found a few times. The rearrangement uses TRBV29-1 and TRBJ2-3; 9 bases map to TRBD2. V shed 5 bases and J 1 base; nucleotides not matched to a gene: 4. The length of the CDR3 is 14 residues. The germline V gene encodes CDR1 SQVTM and CDR2 ANQGSEA. The chain's CDR3 is CSVRERGGTDTQYF. The CDR3 nucleotides are TGCAGCGTTAGAGAGCGGGGGGGCACAGATACGCAGTATTTT.

The gene calls are TRBV4-2 and TRBJ2-2; TRBD2 matches 10 bases. The CDR3 consists of 17 residues. The trim removed 2 bases at V and 5 bases at J, leaving 8 bases unmatched. Looked up from germline, CDR1 is LGHNA and CDR2 is YNFKEQ. CDR3 in amino acids: CASSQPWLAGGTGELFF. The DNA of the CDR3 is TGTGCCAGCAGCCAACCTTGGTTAGCGGGGGGTACCGGGGAGCTGTTTTTT.

This clonotype was counted ten times or more. J is TRBJ2-5 and V is TRBV25-1; 10 bases align to TRBD1. In germline, CDR1 is MGHDK, CDR2 SYGVNS. Germline trimming cut 3 bases from V and 5 bases from J; bases unmatched to any gene: 9. This CDR3 comprises 16 residues. The CDR3 spells CASSDLTGTGVETQYF. In nucleotides, the CDR3 is TGTGCCAGCAGTGATCTAACCGGGACAGGGGTCGAGACCCAGTACTTC.

There are a few counts of this clonotype. The V and J genes are TRBV6-2 or TRBV6-3 and TRBJ2-7, with a weak D call TRBD2 (7 bases). Germline CDR1 MNHEY, CDR2 SVGEGT. V was pared by 6 bases and J by 3 bases, with 12 bases between. This CDR3 spans 13 amino acids. DNA of the CDR3: TGTGCCAGCAGGAACAGGGACTACTACGAGCAGTACGTC. Amino acids: CASRNRDYYEQYV.

The chain combines TRBV7-8 with TRBJ2-7; maybe TRBD1 (5 bases). Trimming took off 4 bases at V and 2 bases at J, with 9 bases between the two ends. Per the germline V gene, CDR1 is SGHVS and CDR2 is FQNEAQ. The length of the CDR3 is 13 residues. The CDR3 loop is CASSYDRAYEQYV. In DNA, the CDR3 is TGTGCCAGCAGCTATGACAGAGCCTACGAGCAGTACGTC.

The rearrangement uses TRBV3-1 and TRBJ1-5; a weak D match, TRBD1 (5 bases). The germline V gene encodes CDR1 LGHDT and CDR2 YNNKEL (reference sequence). V lost 2 bases to trimming and J lost 4 bases, with 9 bases between them. This CDR3 region has 14 residues. The CDR3, as DNA: TGTGCCAGCAGCCAAAACGGGGCAAATCAGCCCCAGCATTTT. Its protein product is CASSQNGANQPQHF.

This clonotype was detected ten times or more. One end of the junction does not line up with germline, which may come from a read error. The J gene is TRBJ1-2, the V gene TRBV5-1, with TRBD1 identical over 7 bases. This CDR3 spans 13 amino acids. Germline CDR1 and CDR2: SGHRS and YFSETQ. CDR3 sequence: CASSYGQGDGYTF. Here the CDR3 DNA reads TGTGCCAGCAGTTACGGGCAGGGGGACGGCTACACCTTC.

The V and J genes are TRBV5-4 and TRBJ2-1, with D perhaps TRBD2 (6 bases). Germline V gives CDR1 SGHNT, CDR2 YYREEE (reference sequence). The ends were cut back, 4 bases at V and 8 bases at J, with 13 bases in the middle. The CDR3 covers 13 residues. The CDR3 bases are TGTGCCAGCAGCACAAGGGAGGCGTATGAGCAGTTCTTC. Translating gives CASSTREAYEQFF. The full variable domain, in which reference TRBV5-4 and TRBJ2-1 provide the parts outside the CDR3, is ETGVTQSPTHLIKTRGQQVTLRCSSQSGHNTVSWYQQALGQGPQFIFQYYREEENGRGNFPPRFSGLQFPNYSSELNVNALELDDSALYLCASSTREAYEQFFGPGTRLTVL.

This clonotype was detected a few times. The chain employs TRBV6-2 or TRBV6-3 and TRBJ1-1, with TRBD1 matching over 7 bases. Germline loops: CDR1 MNHEY, CDR2 SVGEGT. CDR3 length: 16 residues. The trim removed 2 bases at V and 2 bases at J, leaving 8 bases unmatched. CDR3 loop: CASSYKVGTVNTEAFF. DNA for the CDR3: TGTGCCAGCAGTTACAAAGTTGGGACAGTAAACACTGAAGCTTTCTTT.

The gene calls are TRBV6-6 and TRBJ1-2; 7 nucleotides align to TRBD1. Unmatched junction bases numbered 5, after V lost 6 bases and J lost 4 bases. Per germline, CDR1 MNHNY and CDR2 SVGAGI (reference sequence). The length of the CDR3 is 13 residues. This CDR3 reads CASRSGQLYGYTF. CDR3 in DNA: TGTGCCAGCAGGTCGGGACAGCTCTATGGCTACACCTTC.

V and J are TRBV18 and TRBJ1-6; no firm D call. The CDR3 is 12 residues long. V lost 3 bases, J lost 8 bases, and 5 bases lay in between. CDR1 KGHSH and CDR2 LQKENI come from the germline V gene. This chain's CDR3 is CASSPQDSPLHF. The CDR3 DNA is TGTGCCAGCTCACCCCAGGATTCACCCCTCCACTTT.

The chain joins TRBV18 to TRBJ2-3; TRBD2 might be the D (6 bases). Germline assignment: CDR1 KGHSH and CDR2 LQKENI. The CDR3 contains 16 residues. Trimming removed 2 bases at V and 2 bases at J, with 14 bases between. The CDR3 coding sequence is TGTGCCAGCTCACCAATTCGCGGGGTGACCACAGATACGCAGTATTTT. The encoded protein is CASSPIRGVTTDTQYF. Based on the CDR3 plus reference TRBV18 and TRBJ2-3, the full variable domain is NAGVMQNPRHLVRRRGQEARLRCSPMKGHSHVYWYRQLPEEGLKFMVYLQKENIIDESGMPKERFSAEFPKEGPSILRIQQVVRGDSAAYFCASSPIRGVTTDTQYFGPGTRLTVL.

In this sample, this clonotype turned up many times. The CDR3 reads CSARVGGDEQFF. The CDR3 coding sequence is TGCAGTGCTAGAGTCGGGGGGGATGAGCAGTTCTTC. This chain joins TRBV20-1 and TRBJ2-1, with 8 bases identical to TRBD2. Per germline, CDR1 DFQATT and CDR2 SNEGSKA (reference sequence). The V segment lost 1 base and the J segment 8 bases; nucleotides outside the gene matches: 1. The CDR3 length is 12 residues.

The chain is built from TRBV6-5 and TRBJ2-7, with 9 bases lining up with TRBD1. Germline values: CDR1 MNHEY, CDR2 SVGAGI. The CDR3 consists of 14 residues. V lost 6 bases, J lost 2 bases, and 5 bases stayed unmatched. This CDR3 reads CASSRDRDTYEQYF. The CDR3 coding sequence is TGTGCCAGCAGCCGGGACAGGGACACCTACGAGCAGTACTTC.

The V gene is TRBV12-3 or TRBV12-4, the J gene TRBJ2-5; 7 bases map to TRBD1. This CDR3 has 14 residues. J gave up 4 bases and V 5 bases, and 7 bases lay outside the gene matches. Here the CDR3 DNA reads TGTGCCAGCAGTGCCGCGAGGGGGCTAGAGACCCAGTACTTC. It yields the protein CASSAARGLETQYF.

This clonotype was seen repeatedly, ten times or more. The chain carries TRBV6-2 or TRBV6-3 and TRBJ2-5, with D possibly TRBD2 on 5 matching bases. The CDR3 has 15 residues. Deletions cut 2 bases from V and 5 bases from J, with 15 bases between. CDR1 is MNHEY, CDR2 SVGEGT, per germline. The CDR3 loop is CASSYGRGLRETQYF. The CDR3 DNA is TGTGCCAGCAGTTACGGACGGGGTTTGAGGGAGACCCAGTACTTC.

This clonotype was counted between two and nine times. The chain has TRBV3-1 and TRBJ2-7; possibly TRBD1 for D (6 bases). V lost 0 bases and J 3 bases, leaving 12 bases between the germline ends. This CDR3 has 15 residues. Per the germline V gene, CDR1 is LGHDT and CDR2 is YNNKEL (reference sequence). CDR3 sequence: CASSQETGEGYEQYF. The CDR3 DNA reads TGTGCCAGCAGCCAAGAGACAGGTGAGGGCTACGAGCAGTACTTC.

The V gene is TRBV7-3, the J gene TRBJ1-1, with 7 bases matching TRBD1. Germline values: CDR1 SGHTA, CDR2 FQGTGA. The V and J ends lost 6 bases and 4 bases, in that order; junction bases with no gene match: 5. The CDR3 has 13 residues. In nucleotides, the CDR3 is TGTGCCAGCAGGCTGACAGGGAGCACTGAAGCTTTCTTT. It specifies CASRLTGSTEAFF. Full variable domain (missing parts from reference TRBV7-3 and TRBJ1-1): GAGVSQTPSNKVTEKGKYVELRCDPISGHTALYWYRQSLGQGPEFLIYFQGTGAADDSGLPNDRFFAVRPEGSVSTLKIQRTERGDSAVYLCASRLTGSTEAFFGQGTRLTVV.

The gene calls are TRBV7-9 and TRBJ1-4; D gene ambiguous. The germline CDR1 and CDR2 sequences are SEHNR and FQNEAQ (reference sequence). V was pared by 5 bases and J by 0 bases, with 13 bases between. There are 16 residues in the CDR3. The DNA of the CDR3 is TGTGCCAGCAGCCCCATGGCCATGGCAACTAATGAAAAACTGTTTTTT. Translation: CASSPMAMATNEKLFF.

This clonotype was picked up many times. The rearrangement uses TRBV5-1 and TRBJ2-7, with TRBD2 identical over 7 bases. CDR1 SGHRS and CDR2 YFSETQ come from the germline V gene. The CDR3 has 14 residues. The junction had 6 bases not matched to a gene; V was cut back by 1 base and J by 5 bases. This CDR3 is CASSLQSGEDEQYF. For the CDR3, the DNA is TGCGCCAGCAGCTTGCAAAGCGGGGAGGACGAGCAGTACTTC.